This is a list of T cell receptor beta chains from one sample in a study of T cell responses to AZD1222 COVID-19 vaccine. Data came from immunoSEQ multiplex PCR; TCRdb stores just in-frame clones and leaves some out. This sample yields around 70,000 clones, of which 79% are seen a single time; approximately 23% belongs to the top ten. Sample: peripheral blood, taken on day 0 of MenACWY control vaccination. These receptor sequences come from an adult in good health. CDR3s include the opening cysteine and the closing phenylalanine or tryptophan. A D gene is named only where the DNA matches it firmly. The size of a clone is reported for some rows only, either as once, few or many, or as a class for expanded clones.

abundance	v_gene	d_gene	j_gene	CDR3aa	CDR3nt
-	TRBV2	TRBD1	TRBJ1-4	CASGDRLNEKLFF	TGTGCCAGCGGGGACAGGCTTAATGAAAAACTGTTTTTT
-	TRBV30	-	TRBJ2-5	CAWSVGGRGTQYF	TGTGCCTGGAGTGTAGGGGGAAGGGGGACCCAGTACTTC
once	TRBV14	TRBD1	TRBJ1-1	CASSHVRGRGTEAFF	TGTGCCAGCAGCCATGTCAGGGGGCGCGGAACTGAAGCTTTCTTT
-	TRBV4-3	-	TRBJ1-2	CASSQDIEVGYTF	TGCGCCAGCAGCCAAGATATTGAGGTTGGCTACACCTTC
once	TRBV19	TRBD2	TRBJ2-2	CASSIVSGGASGELFF	TGTGCCAGTAGTATAGTTAGCGGGGGGGCCTCCGGGGAGCTGTTTTTT
-	TRBV3-1/TRBV3-2	-	TRBJ2-7	CASSQGTDRGNEQYF	TGTGCCAGCAGCCAAGGTACGGACCGAGGGAACGAGCAGTACTTC
-	TRBV7-9	-	TRBJ1-6	CASSLDSSPLHF	TGTGCCAGCAGCCTAGACAGTTCACCCCTCCACTTT
few	TRBV18	-	TRBJ1-1	CASSYHRDTEAFF	TGTGCCAGCTCCTACCACAGAGACACTGAAGCTTTCTTT
-	TRBV5-4	-	TRBJ2-1	CASSLSGEQFF	TGTGCCAGCAGCTTGTCAGGCGAGCAGTTCTTC
-	TRBV6-6	-	TRBJ2-4	CASRESKAKNIQYF	TGTGCCAGCAGAGAATCCAAAGCCAAAAACATTCAGTACTTC
-	TRBV27	-	TRBJ1-6	CASSSRWADSYNSPLHF	TGTGCCAGCAGTTCCAGGTGGGCGGACTCCTATAATTCACCCCTCCACTTT
-	TRBV7-2	-	TRBJ2-7	CASSSWGVHEQYF	TGTGCCAGCAGCTCTTGGGGGGTCCACGAGCAGTACTTC
few	TRBV4-3	-	TRBJ2-4	CASSQDWLPGVAKNIQYF	TGCGCCAGCAGCCAAGACTGGCTTCCGGGCGTAGCCAAAAACATTCAGTACTTC
-	TRBV4-2	-	TRBJ1-2	CASSQDLGTPLGYGYTF	TGTGCCAGCAGCCAAGATCTTGGAACACCCCTTGGCTATGGCTACACCTTC
-	TRBV28	TRBD1	TRBJ2-7	CASSLTGTGAYEQYF	TGTGCCAGCAGTTTAACCGGGACAGGGGCCTACGAGCAGTACTTC
-	TRBV30	-	TRBJ2-7	CAWSAGTFSSYEQYF	TGTGCCTGGAGTGCGGGGACTTTCAGCTCCTACGAGCAGTACTTC
-	TRBV29-1	TRBD1	TRBJ1-1	CSVRDRANTEAFF	TGCAGCGTCCGGGACAGGGCTAACACTGAAGCTTTCTTT
-	TRBV10-3	TRBD2	TRBJ2-2	CAISGLAGTTGELFF	TGTGCCATCAGTGGACTAGCGGGTACTACCGGGGAGCTGTTTTTT